This T cell receptor beta chain was recovered during a study of identical twins. In its sample, this clonotype was seen a few times. Antigen specificity is unknown. CDR3 length: 14 residues. Trimming took off 2 bases at V and 3 bases at J, with 11 bases between the two ends. The germline CDR1 and CDR2 sequences are MDHEN and SYDVKM. Whole-study findings and limits: Among beta out-of-frame sequences, excess sharing between twins appeared weaker.

From the 5' RACE reads, TCRdb called clonotypes with MiXCR, one entry per CDR3 protein. The table records under 250,000 distinct CDR3 sequences, approximately 11% of them present only once. The data were also submitted as part of a second study, on yellow fever vaccine responses in identical twins.

Sequenced input: memory (CD45RO+) T cells sorted from blood. The clonotype was recovered from a woman under 30 in good health. V gene TRBV28 combines with J gene TRBJ2-7, with D uncertain. In nucleotides, the CDR3 is TGTGCCAGCAGTTTAGATAACTTAAGCTACGAGCAGTACTTC. Its protein is CASSLDNLSYEQYF.